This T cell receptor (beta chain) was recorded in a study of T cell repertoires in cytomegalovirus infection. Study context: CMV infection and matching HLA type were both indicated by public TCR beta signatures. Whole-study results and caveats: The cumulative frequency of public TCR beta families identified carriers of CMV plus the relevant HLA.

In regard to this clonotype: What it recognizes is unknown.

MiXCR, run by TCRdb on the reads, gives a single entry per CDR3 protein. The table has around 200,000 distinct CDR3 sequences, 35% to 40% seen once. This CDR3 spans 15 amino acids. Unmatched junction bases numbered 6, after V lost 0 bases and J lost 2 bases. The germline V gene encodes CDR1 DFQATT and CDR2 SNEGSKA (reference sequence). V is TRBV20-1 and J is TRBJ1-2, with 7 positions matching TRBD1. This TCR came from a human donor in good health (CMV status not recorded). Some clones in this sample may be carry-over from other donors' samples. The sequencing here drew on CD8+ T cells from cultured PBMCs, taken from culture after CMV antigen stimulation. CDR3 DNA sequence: TGCAGTGCTAGAGATAGAGAGGGACAGAACTATGGCTACACCTTC. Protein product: CSARDREGQNYGYTF.